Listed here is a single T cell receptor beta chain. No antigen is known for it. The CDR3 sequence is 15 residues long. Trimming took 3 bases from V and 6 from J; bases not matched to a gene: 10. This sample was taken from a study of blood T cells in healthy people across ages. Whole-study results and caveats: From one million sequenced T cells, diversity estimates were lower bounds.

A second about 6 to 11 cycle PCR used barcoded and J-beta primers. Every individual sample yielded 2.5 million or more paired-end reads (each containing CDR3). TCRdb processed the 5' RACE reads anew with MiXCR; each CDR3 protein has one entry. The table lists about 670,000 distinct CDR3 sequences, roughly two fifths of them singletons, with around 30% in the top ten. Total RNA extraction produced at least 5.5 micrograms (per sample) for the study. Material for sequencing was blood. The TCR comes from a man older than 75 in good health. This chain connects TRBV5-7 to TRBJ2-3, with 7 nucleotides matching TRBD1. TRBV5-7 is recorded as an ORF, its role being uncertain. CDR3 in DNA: TGTGCCAGCAGCTACCCTTGCGACAGGGCGGATACGCAGTATTTT. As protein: CASSYPCDRADTQYF.